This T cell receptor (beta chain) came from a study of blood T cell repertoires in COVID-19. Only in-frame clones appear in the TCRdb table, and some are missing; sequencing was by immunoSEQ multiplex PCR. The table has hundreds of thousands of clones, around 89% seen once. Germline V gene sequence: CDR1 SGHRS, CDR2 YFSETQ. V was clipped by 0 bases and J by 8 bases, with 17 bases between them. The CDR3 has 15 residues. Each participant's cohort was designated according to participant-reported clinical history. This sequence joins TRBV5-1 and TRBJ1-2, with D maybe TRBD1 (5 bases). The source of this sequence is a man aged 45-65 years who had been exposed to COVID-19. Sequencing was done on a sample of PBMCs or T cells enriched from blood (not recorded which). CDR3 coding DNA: TGCGCCAGCAGCTTGGCCGGTCAGGGTGCGAGCGGCTACACCTTC. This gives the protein CASSLAGQGASGYTF.